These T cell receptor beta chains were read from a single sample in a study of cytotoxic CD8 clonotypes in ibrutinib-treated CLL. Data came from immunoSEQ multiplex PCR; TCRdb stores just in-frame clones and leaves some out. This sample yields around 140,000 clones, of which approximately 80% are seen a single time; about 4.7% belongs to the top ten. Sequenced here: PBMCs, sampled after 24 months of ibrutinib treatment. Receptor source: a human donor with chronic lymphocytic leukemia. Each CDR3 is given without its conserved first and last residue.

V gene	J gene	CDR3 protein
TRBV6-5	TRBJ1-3	ASSYGGGLGNTIY
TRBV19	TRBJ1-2	ASSTGTGALIYGYT
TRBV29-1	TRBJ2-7	SAAVGTPLYEQY
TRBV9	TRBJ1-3	ASSPRDRDGNTIY
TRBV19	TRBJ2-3	ASSIGQGSTDTQY
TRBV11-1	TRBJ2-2	ASSLGGAGVSGELF
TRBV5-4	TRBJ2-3	ASQGWGQTDTQY
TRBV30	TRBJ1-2	AWRQGAGHGYT
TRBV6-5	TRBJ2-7	ASSKGTWGGQY
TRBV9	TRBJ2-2	ASSVGRGAYTGELF
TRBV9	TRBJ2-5	ASSASTGSGETQY
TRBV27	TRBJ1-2	ASSPRALYGYT
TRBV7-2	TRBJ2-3	ASSQTHRTDTQY
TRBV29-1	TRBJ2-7	SVLGARSYEQY
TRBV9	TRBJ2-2	ASSVGWLGDTGELF
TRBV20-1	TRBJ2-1	SARGGVGQF
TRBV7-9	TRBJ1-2	ASSLGASRGGYT
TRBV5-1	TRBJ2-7	ASSLGVGYEQY
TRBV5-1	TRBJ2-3	ASSLVQGTDTQY
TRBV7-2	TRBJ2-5	ASTYGRGPETQY
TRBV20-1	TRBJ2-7	SAISDEQY
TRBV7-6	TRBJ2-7	AIKGECNEQY
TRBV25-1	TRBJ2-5	ASSNQETQY
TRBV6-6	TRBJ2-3	ASVPTSGSSDTQY
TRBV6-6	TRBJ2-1	ASSTGLASSYNEQF
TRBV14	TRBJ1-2	ASSQEAWTGGYT
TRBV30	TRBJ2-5	AWSGGRPETQY
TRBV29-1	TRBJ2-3	SVGLAGTTDTQY
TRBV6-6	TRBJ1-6	ASSYGAGGRSPLH
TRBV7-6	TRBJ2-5	ASSPGTKQETQY
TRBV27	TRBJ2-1	ASRLLPSGASYNEQF
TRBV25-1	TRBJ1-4	ASSDQGRDLNEKLF
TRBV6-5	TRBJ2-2	ASSFSRGTTGELF
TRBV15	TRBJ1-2	ATSRDRGIGYT
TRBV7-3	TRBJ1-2	ASSPRGGYGYT
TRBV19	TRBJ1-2	ASERGGRAYGYT
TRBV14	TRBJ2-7	ASSGGLFSYEQY
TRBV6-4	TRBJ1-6	ASSDSARESPLH
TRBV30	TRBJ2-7	ASWEGAGYEQY
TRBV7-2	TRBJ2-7	ASSPRDRGWQY
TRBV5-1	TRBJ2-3	ASSLAAGGDTQY
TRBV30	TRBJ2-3	ARQGKRGTQY
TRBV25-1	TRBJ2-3	ASSPWGGERDTQY
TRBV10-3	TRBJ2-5	ATTSGPTGTQY
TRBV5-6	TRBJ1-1	ASSWGPRDTEAF
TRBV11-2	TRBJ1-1	ASTRNTEAF
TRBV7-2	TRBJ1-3	ASSRDRVGGNTIY
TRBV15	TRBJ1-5	AVGGSQPQH
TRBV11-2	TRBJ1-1	ASSPGGQGGTEAF
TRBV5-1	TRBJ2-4	ASSLSGRSIQY
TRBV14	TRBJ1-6	ASSQWGQEGGALH
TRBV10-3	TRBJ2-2	AISDGRTNTGELF